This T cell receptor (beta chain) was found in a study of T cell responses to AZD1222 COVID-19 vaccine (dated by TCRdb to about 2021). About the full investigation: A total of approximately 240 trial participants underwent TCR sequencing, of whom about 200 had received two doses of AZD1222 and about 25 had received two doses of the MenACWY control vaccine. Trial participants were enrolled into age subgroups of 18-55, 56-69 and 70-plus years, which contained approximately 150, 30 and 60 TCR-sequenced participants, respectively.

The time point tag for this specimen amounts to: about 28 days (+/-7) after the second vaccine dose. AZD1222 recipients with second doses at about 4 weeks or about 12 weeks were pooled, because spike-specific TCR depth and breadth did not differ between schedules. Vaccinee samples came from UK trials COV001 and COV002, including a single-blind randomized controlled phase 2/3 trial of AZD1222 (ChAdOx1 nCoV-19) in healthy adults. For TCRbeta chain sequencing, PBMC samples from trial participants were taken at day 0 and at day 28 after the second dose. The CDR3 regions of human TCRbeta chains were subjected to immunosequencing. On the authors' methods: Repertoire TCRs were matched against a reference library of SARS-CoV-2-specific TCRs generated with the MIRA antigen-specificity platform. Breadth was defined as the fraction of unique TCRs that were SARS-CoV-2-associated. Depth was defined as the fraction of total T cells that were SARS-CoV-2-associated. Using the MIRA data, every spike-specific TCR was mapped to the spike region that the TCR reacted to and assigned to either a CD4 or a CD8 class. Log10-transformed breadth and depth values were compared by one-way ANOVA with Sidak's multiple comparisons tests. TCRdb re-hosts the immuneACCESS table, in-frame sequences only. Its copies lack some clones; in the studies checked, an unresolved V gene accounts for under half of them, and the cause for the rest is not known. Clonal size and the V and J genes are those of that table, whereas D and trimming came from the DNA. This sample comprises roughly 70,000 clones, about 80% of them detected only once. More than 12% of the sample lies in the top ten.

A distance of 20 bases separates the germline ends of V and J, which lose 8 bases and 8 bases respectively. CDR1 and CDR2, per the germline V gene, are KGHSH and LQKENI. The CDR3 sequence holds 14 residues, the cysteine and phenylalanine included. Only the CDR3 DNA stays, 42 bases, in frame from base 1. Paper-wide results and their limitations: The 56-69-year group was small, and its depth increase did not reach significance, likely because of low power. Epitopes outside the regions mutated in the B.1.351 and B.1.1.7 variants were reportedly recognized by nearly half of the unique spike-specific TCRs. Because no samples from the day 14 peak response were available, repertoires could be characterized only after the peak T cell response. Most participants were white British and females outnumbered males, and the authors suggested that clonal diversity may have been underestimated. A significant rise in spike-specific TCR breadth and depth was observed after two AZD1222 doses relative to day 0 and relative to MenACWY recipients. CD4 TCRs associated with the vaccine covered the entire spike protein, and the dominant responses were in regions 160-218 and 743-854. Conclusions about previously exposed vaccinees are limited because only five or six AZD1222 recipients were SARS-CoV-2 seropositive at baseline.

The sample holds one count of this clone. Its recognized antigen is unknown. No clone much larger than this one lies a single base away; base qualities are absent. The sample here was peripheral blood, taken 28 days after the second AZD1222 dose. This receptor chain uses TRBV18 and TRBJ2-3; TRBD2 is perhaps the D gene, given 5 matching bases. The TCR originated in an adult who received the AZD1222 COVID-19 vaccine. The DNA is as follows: TGTGCCAGCCAGACACTAGATTCTTCCCGTACGCAGTATTTT. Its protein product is CASQTLDSSRTQYF.